Listed here are 23 T cell receptor beta chains from one sample, sequenced in a study of blood T cell repertoires in COVID-19. TCRdb keeps only in-frame clones here, not all; method: immunoSEQ multiplex PCR. The sample consists of more than 60,000 clones, around 82% of them appearing once. The source material was peripheral blood. The receptors stem from a man between 60 and 75 years old with acute or convalescent COVID-19.

The chain links TRBV11-2 to TRBJ1-3, with D possibly TRBD1 on 6 matching bases. The CDR3 is 13 residues long. Looked up from germline, CDR1 is SGHAT and CDR2 is FQNNGV. Trimming pared 6 bases from V and 16 bases from J, leaving 22 bases between. The CDR3 region has the DNA TGTGCCAGCAGTTCACTTCACAGGGAGAATGCGTATTTT. It yields the protein CASSSLHRENAYF. Looking up the rest from reference TRBV11-2 and TRBJ1-3 gives the full variable domain: EAGVAQSPRYKIIEKRQSVAFWCNPISGHATLYWYQQILGQGPKLLIQFQNNGVVDDSQLPKDRFSAERLKGVDSTLKIQPAKLEDSAVYLCASSSLHRENAYFGEGSWLTVV.

This chain connects TRBV9 to TRBJ1-5, with 7 nucleotides matching TRBD1. The V gene end was trimmed by 4 bases and the J gene end by 0 bases; junction bases not matched to a gene: 4. This CDR3 has 15 amino acids. In germline, CDR1 is SGDLS, CDR2 YYNGEE. The CDR3 region is CASSIGGYSNQPQHF. In DNA, the CDR3 is TGTGCCAGCAGCATAGGGGGCTATAGCAATCAGCCCCAGCATTTT.

The chain combines TRBV6-5 with TRBJ2-7; 10 bases agree with TRBD1. From germline, CDR1 is MNHEY and CDR2 SVGAGI. The V segment lost 6 bases and the J segment 2 bases; nucleotides outside the gene matches: 7. The CDR3 has 15 residues. CDR3 DNA sequence: TGTGCCAGCAGCTCAAGACAGGGGGCCCCCTACGAGCAGTACTTC. Translated, it gives CASSSRQGAPYEQYF.

The CDR3 nucleotides read TGTGCCAGCTCACAGGGACAGGGGGATCAGCCCCAGCATTTT. Translation: CASSQGQGDQPQHF. The chain couples TRBV18 to TRBJ1-5; 11 nucleotides match TRBD1. Germline CDR1 KGHSH, CDR2 LQKENI. V shed 4 bases, J shed 5 bases, and the junction held 1 base outside the gene matches. The CDR3 has 14 amino acids.

V usage is TRBV7-2 and J usage is TRBJ2-1, with D tentatively TRBD2 (6 bases). Trimming removed 5 bases from V and 6 bases from J, with 14 bases in between. The V gene's germline CDR1 is SGHTA and CDR2 FQGNSA. CDR3 size: 14 residues. CDR3 in DNA: TGTGCCAGCAGCCCGTGGGACTCCCGCAATGAGCAGTTCTTC. Its translation: CASSPWDSRNEQFF.

The J gene is TRBJ2-2, the V gene TRBV19; TRBD2 is a possible D gene (6 bases). Looked up from germline, CDR1 is LNHDA and CDR2 is SQIVND (reference sequence). The V gene lost 3 bases and the J gene lost 2 bases, with 10 bases spanning the gap. This CDR3 contains 15 residues. CDR3 sequence: CASSIRGSNTGELFF. The CDR3 DNA is TGTGCCAGTAGTATTCGGGGGTCTAACACCGGGGAGCTGTTTTTT.

The V call is TRBV4-3, the J call TRBJ2-1; the D is unclear. This CDR3 has 13 residues. Trimming pared 1 base from V and 9 bases from J, leaving 10 bases between. Germline V gene data show CDR1 as LGHNA and CDR2 as YSLEER. This CDR3 is CASSQVGRREQFF. CDR3 DNA sequence: TGCGCCAGCAGCCAAGTTGGCCGCCGTGAGCAGTTCTTC.

This chain joins TRBV5-1 and TRBJ2-3, with D perhaps matching TRBD2 (5 bases). The CDR3 loop spans 15 amino acids. Germline loops: CDR1 SGHRS, CDR2 YFSETQ. The V end lost 2 bases, the J end lost 0 bases, and 10 bases lay between the germline ends. The CDR3 nucleotides read TGCGCCAGCAGCTTTCGGGGTGAGAGCACAGATACGCAGTATTTT. Encoded protein: CASSFRGESTDTQYF.

The rearrangement uses TRBV27 and TRBJ1-6; tentative D call: TRBD1 (6 bases). Germline lookup yields CDR1 MNHEY and CDR2 SMNVEV (reference sequence). The V gene lost 1 base and the J gene lost 9 bases, with 25 bases spanning the gap. The CDR3 has 19 residues. In nucleotides, the CDR3 is TGTGCCAGCAGTTTATACCACCAACCGGGACAAAGTCTGCCTTCACCCCTCCACTTT. Translating gives CASSLYHQPGQSLPSPLHF.

The J gene is TRBJ1-3, the V gene TRBV7-9, with D possibly TRBD1 on 6 matching bases. This CDR3 spans 14 amino acids. The germline V gene encodes CDR1 SEHNR and CDR2 FQNEAQ (reference sequence). V was pared by 5 bases and J by 4 bases, with 12 bases between. In DNA form, the CDR3 reads TGTGCCAGCAGCCAGGCAGGGGACGGAAACACCATATATTTT. Protein sequence: CASSQAGDGNTIYF. Variable domain in full (rest from reference TRBV7-9 and TRBJ1-3): DTGVSQNPRHKITKRGQNVTFRCDPISEHNRLYWYRQTLGQGPEFLTYFQNEAQLEKSRLLSDRFSAERPKGSFSTLEIQRTEQGDSAMYLCASSQAGDGNTIYFGEGSWLTVV.

The chain is built from TRBV2 and TRBJ1-6; D ambiguous. From germline, CDR1 is SNHLY and CDR2 FYNNEI. The V and J ends lost 6 bases and 7 bases respectively, with 13 bases between them. This CDR3 contains 14 residues. CDR3 residues: CASRTGYRNSPLHF. The CDR3 region has the DNA TGTGCCAGCAGGACGGGGTATAGGAATTCACCCCTCCACTTT.

V gene TRBV4-3 combines with J gene TRBJ2-1, with 7 bases identical to TRBD2. V shed 1 base, J shed 3 bases, and the junction held 3 bases outside the gene matches. CDR3 size: 15 residues. Germline V lookup: CDR1 LGHNA, CDR2 YSLEER. The CDR3 nucleotides read TGCGCCAGCAGCCAAGTCGGCGGGAGCTACAATGAGCAGTTCTTC. Translating gives CASSQVGGSYNEQFF.

In its sample, this clone was seen once. This rearrangement joins TRBV29-1 to TRBJ1-1, with D hard to call. The CDR3 contains 12 residues. Germline lookup yields CDR1 SQVTM and CDR2 ANQGSEA. V dropped 6 bases and J dropped 2 bases, with 10 bases sitting between them. CDR3 region: CSVERGNTEAFF. CDR3 DNA sequence: TGCAGCGTCGAGCGCGGTAACACTGAAGCTTTCTTT.

The rearrangement joins TRBV19 to TRBJ1-4, with a possible D match to TRBD1 (6 bases). V shed 6 bases and J shed 10 bases, with 15 bases lying between them. This CDR3 is 13 amino acids long. Germline V gives CDR1 LNHDA, CDR2 SQIVND (reference sequence). CDR3 DNA: TGTGCCAGTAGGGTCAGGGGTACGGGAAAACTGTTTTTT. This codes for CASRVRGTGKLFF.

The chain employs TRBV28 and TRBJ2-2, with 8 bases matching TRBD2. Germline assignment: CDR1 MDHEN and CDR2 SYDVKM. The CDR3 has 16 residues. Trimming took 7 bases from V and 6 from J; bases not matched to a gene: 13. The CDR3 nucleotides are TGTGCCAGCATTTCTACCGGGACTAGTCTATCCGGGGAGCTGTTTTTT. It codes for CASISTGTSLSGELFF.

This sequence joins TRBV10-3 and TRBJ2-1, with D possibly being TRBD2 (7 bases). The germline V and J ends were trimmed by 8 bases and 6 bases, with 20 bases remaining between them. From germline, CDR1 is ENHRY and CDR2 SYGVKD. The CDR3 contains 15 residues. The CDR3 sequence is CAIWEGGTGSNEQFF. The CDR3, as DNA: TGTGCCATCTGGGAGGGGGGGACTGGATCCAATGAGCAGTTCTTC.

Only one count was recorded for this clone. This chain's CDR3 is CATSDLTGYEQYF. CDR3 coding DNA: TGTGCCACCAGTGATTTAACGGGCTACGAGCAGTACTTC. This chain joins TRBV24-1 and TRBJ2-7; D call uncertain. With 1 base removed from V and 3 bases from J, the gap between germline ends came to 6 bases. The CDR3 is 13 amino acids. The germline V gene has CDR1 KGHDR and CDR2 SFDVKD.

This clone was detected only once. The chain carries TRBV29-1 and TRBJ2-3, with 7 bases fitting TRBD2. The trim removed 3 bases at V and 4 bases at J, leaving 10 bases unmatched. The germline CDR1 and CDR2 sequences are SQVTM and ANQGSEA. CDR3 size: 15 residues. The CDR3, as DNA: TGCAGCGTTGAGGCCCAGGCCGGGGGGTCAGATACGCAGTATTTT. Its protein is CSVEAQAGGSDTQYF.

The rearrangement uses TRBV7-2 and TRBJ2-3; D remains unclear. CDR1 and CDR2 (germline): SGHTA, FQGNSA. V lost 5 bases and J lost 6, with 9 bases in between. The CDR3 totals 12 residues. The CDR3 nucleotides read TGTGCCAGCAGCCCCCCCGGGGATACGCAGTATTTT. Residues: CASSPPGDTQYF.

The chain is built from TRBV30 and TRBJ2-2, with TRBD1 matching 7 bases. Germline V gene lookup returns CDR1 GTSNPN and CDR2 SVGIG (reference sequence). The CDR3 is made up of 13 amino acids. Trimming took 5 bases from V and 6 from J; bases not matched to a gene: 6. In DNA form, the CDR3 reads TGTGCCTGGGGCCCAGGGGGATCCGGGGAGCTGTTTTTT. Its protein is CAWGPGGSGELFF.

This chain uses TRBV4-3 with TRBJ1-1, with 7 nucleotides matching TRBD1. Germline V CDR1 and CDR2: LGHNA, YSLEER. Trimming took 0 bases from V and 4 from J; bases not matched to a gene: 5. CDR3 length equals 15 residues. CDR3 DNA sequence: TGCGCCAGCAGCCAAGATAGGGGGCGCTTCACTGAAGCTTTCTTT. This encodes CASSQDRGRFTEAFF.

V usage is TRBV4-3 and J usage is TRBJ2-3; 9 positions match TRBD2. V shed 6 bases and J 3 bases; nucleotides not matched to a gene: 7. From germline, CDR1 is LGHNA and CDR2 YSLEER. This CDR3 comprises 15 residues. DNA of the CDR3: TGCGCCAGCAGTTGGGGGCTAGCGGGGACAGATACGCAGTATTTT. Protein sequence: CASSWGLAGTDTQYF.

The V and J genes are TRBV28 and TRBJ1-6, with D hard to call. Germline V CDR1 and CDR2: MDHEN, SYDVKM. The V gene lost 3 bases and the J gene lost 4 bases, with 10 bases spanning the gap. This CDR3 is built from 15 residues. CDR3 sequence (DNA): TGTGCCAGCAGTTTCTACAGAAGATATAATTCACCCCTCCACTTT. Encoded protein: CASSFYRRYNSPLHF.